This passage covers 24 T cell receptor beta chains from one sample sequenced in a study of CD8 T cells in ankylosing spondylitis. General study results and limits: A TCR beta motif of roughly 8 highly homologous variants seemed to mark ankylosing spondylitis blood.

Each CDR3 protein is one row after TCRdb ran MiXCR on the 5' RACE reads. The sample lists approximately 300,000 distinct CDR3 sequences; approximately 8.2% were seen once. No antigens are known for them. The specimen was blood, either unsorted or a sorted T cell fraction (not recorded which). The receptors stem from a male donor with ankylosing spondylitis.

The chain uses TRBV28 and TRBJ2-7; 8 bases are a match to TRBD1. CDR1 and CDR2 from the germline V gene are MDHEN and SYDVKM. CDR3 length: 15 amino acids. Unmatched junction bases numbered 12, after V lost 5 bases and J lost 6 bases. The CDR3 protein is CASSPGPGGRSEQYF. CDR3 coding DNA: TGTGCCAGCAGTCCTGGGCCAGGGGGCCGGTCCGAGCAGTACTTC.

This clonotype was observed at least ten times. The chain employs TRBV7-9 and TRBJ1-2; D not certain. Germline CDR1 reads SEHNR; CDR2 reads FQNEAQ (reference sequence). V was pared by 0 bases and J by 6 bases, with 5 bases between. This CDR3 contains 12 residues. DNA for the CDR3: TGTGCCAGCAGCTTAGCTGTGGATGGCTACACCTTC. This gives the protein CASSLAVDGYTF. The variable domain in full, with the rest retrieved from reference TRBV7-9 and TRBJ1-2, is DTGVSQNPRHKITKRGQNVTFRCDPISEHNRLYWYRQTLGQGPEFLTYFQNEAQLEKSRLLSDRFSAERPKGSFSTLEIQRTEQGDSAMYLCASSLAVDGYTFGSGTRLTVV.

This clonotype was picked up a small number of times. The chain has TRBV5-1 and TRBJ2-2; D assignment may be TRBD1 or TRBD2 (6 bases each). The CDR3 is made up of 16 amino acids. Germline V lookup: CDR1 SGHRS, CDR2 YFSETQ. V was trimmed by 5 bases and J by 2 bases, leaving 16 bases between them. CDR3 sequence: CASSRGAERNTGELFF. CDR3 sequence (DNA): TGCGCCAGCAGTAGGGGGGCAGAACGAAACACCGGGGAGCTGTTTTTT.

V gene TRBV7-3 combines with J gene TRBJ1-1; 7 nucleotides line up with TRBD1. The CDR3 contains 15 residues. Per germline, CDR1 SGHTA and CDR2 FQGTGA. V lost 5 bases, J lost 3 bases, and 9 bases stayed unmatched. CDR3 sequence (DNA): TGTGCCAGCAGCCGCCTCGACAGGGCGGACACTGAAGCTTTCTTT. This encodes CASSRLDRADTEAFF.

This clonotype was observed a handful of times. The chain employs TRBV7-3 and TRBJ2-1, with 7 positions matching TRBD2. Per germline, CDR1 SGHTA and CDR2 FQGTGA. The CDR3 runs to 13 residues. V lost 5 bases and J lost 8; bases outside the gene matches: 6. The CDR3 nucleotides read TGTGCCAGCAGCCTAGCGGTCCAAGATGAGCAGTTCTTC. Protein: CASSLAVQDEQFF.

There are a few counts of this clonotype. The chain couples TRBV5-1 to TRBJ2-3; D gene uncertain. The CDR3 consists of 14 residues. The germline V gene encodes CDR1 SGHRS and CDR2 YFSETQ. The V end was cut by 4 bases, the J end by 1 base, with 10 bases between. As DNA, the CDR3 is TGCGCCAGCAGCCCCCTCTCTGGCACAGATACGCAGTATTTT. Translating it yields CASSPLSGTDTQYF.

The CDR3 loop is CASRGQTNTEAFF. In DNA form, the CDR3 reads TGTGCCAGCAGAGGACAGACGAACACTGAAGCTTTCTTT. The genes are TRBV27 and TRBJ1-1, with a weak D call TRBD1 (6 bases). V was clipped by 6 bases and J by 1 base, with 9 bases between them. The V gene's germline CDR1 is MNHEY and CDR2 SMNVEV (reference sequence). The CDR3 covers 13 residues.

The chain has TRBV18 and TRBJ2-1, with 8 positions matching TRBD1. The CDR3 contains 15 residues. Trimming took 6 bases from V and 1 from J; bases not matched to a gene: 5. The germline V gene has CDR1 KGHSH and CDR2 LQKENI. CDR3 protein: CASSLQGASYNEQFF. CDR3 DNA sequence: TGTGCCAGCTCGCTCCAGGGGGCATCCTACAATGAGCAGTTCTTC.

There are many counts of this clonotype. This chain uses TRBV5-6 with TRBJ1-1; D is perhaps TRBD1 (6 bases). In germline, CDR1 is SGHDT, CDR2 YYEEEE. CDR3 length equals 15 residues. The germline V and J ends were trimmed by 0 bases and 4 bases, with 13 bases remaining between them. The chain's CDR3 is CASSLVGGLGTEAFF. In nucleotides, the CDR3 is TGTGCCAGCAGCTTGGTGGGGGGGCTAGGCACTGAAGCTTTCTTT.

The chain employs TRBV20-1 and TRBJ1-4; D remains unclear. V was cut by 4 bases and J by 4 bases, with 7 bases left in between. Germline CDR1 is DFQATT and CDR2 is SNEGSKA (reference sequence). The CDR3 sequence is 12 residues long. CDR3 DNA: TGCAGTGCTACCAGAATTAATGAAAAACTGTTTTTT. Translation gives CSATRINEKLFF.

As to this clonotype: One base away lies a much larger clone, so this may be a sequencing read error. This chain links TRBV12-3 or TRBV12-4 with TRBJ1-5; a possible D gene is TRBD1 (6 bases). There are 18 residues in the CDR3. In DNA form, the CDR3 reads TGTACCAGCAGTCCCCTGGCTGGGGGGGGCCGATTCAATCAGCCCCAGCATTTT. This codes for CTSSPLAGGGRFNQPQHF.

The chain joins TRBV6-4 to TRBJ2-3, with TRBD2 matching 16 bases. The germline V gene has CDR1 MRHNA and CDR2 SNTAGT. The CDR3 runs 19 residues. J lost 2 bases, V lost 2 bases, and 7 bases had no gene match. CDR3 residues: CASSDAGTSGRGITDTQYF. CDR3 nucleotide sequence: TGTGCCAGCAGTGACGCCGGGACTAGCGGGAGGGGGATCACAGATACGCAGTATTTT.

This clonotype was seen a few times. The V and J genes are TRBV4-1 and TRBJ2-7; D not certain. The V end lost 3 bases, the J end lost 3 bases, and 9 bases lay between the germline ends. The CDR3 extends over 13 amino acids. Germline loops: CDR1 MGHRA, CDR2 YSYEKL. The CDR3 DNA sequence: TGCGCCAGCAGCCAGACCCTGTTCTACGAGCAGTACTTC. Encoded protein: CASSQTLFYEQYF.

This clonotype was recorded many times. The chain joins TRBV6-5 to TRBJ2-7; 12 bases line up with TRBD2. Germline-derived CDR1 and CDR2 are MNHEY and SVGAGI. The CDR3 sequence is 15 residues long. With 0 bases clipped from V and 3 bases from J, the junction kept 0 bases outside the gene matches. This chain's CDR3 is CASSYSLAGGYEQYF. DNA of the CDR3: TGTGCCAGCAGTTACTCACTAGCGGGAGGCTACGAGCAGTACTTC.

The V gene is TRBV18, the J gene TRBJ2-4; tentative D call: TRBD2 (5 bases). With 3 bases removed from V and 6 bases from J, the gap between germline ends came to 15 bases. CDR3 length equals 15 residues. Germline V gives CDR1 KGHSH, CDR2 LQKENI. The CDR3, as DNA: TGTGCCAGCTCACCCGGGGAGTCGACCGGAAACATTCAGTACTTC. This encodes CASSPGESTGNIQYF.

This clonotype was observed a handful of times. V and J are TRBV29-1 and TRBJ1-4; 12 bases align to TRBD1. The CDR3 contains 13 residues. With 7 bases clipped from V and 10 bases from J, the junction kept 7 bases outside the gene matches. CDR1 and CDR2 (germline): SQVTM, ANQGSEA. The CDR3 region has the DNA TGCAGCGCAACCGGGACAGGGGGCGGAAAACTGTTTTTT. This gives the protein CSATGTGGGKLFF.

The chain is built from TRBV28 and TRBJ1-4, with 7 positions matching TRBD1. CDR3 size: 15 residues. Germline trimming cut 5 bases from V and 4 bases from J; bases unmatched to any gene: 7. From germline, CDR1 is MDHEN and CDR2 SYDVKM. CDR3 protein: CASSSIRGINEKLFF. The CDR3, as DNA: TGTGCCAGCAGTAGCATCAGGGGGATTAATGAAAAACTGTTTTTT.

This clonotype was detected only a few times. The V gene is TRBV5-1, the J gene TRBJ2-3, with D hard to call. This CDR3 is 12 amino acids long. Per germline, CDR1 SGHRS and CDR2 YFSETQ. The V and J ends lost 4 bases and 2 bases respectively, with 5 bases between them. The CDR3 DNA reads TGCGCCAGCAGCCCACACACAGATACGCAGTATTTT. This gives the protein CASSPHTDTQYF.

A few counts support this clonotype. The CDR3, as DNA: TGCGCCAGCAGCCATTTAACTAGCGGGAGGGTTGCCTACAATGAGCAGTTCTTC. Its protein is CASSHLTSGRVAYNEQFF. The chain joins TRBV4-1 to TRBJ2-1; TRBD2 aligns across 13 bases. Germline CDR1 is MGHRA and CDR2 is YSYEKL. V was clipped by 3 bases and J by 2 bases; unmatched bases: 7. CDR3 size: 18 residues.

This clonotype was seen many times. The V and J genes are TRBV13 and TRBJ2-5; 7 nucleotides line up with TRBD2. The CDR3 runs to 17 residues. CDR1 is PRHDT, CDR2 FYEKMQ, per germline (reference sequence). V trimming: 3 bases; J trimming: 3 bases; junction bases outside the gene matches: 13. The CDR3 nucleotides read TGTGCCAGCAGCTTTTTGCGGGAGAGGGGCCTAGAAGAGACCCAGTACTTC. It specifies CASSFLRERGLEETQYF.

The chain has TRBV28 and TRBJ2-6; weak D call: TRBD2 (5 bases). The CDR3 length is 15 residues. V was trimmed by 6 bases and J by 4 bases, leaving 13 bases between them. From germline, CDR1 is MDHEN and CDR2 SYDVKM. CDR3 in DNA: TGTGCCAGCAGCATAGTGGGGAGCGGGGCCAACGTCCTGACTTTC. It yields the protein CASSIVGSGANVLTF.

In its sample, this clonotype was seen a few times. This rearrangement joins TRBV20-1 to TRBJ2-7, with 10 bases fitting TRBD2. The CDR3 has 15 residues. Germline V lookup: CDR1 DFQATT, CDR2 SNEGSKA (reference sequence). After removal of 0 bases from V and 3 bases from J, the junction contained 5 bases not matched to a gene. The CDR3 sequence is CSAREVAGGYYEQYF. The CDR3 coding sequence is TGCAGTGCTAGAGAAGTAGCGGGAGGATACTACGAGCAGTACTTC.

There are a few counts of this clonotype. The CDR3 sequence is CASNWMGGEGYYEQYF. The DNA of the CDR3 is TGTGCCAGCAATTGGATGGGAGGGGAGGGGTACTACGAGCAGTACTTC. The V and J genes are TRBV6-5 and TRBJ2-7; 7 bases align to TRBD2. Losses at the gene ends were 7 bases for V and 3 bases for J; bases not matched to a gene: 15. Looked up from germline, CDR1 is MNHEY and CDR2 is SVGAGI. The length of the CDR3 is 16 residues.

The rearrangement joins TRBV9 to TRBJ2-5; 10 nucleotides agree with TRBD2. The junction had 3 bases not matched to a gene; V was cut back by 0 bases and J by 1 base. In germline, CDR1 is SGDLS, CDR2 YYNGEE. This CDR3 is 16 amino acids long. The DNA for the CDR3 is TGTGCCAGCAGCGTAGGCTCTAGCGGGGGCCAAGAGACCCAGTACTTC. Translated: CASSVGSSGGQETQYF.